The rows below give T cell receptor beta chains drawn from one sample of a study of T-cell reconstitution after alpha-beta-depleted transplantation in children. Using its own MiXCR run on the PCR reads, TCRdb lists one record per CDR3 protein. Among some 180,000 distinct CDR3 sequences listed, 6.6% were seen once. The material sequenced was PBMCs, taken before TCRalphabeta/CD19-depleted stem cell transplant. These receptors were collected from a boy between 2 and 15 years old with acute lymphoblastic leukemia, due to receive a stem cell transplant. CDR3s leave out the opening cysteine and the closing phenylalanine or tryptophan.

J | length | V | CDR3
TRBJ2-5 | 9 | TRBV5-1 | ASSLRETQC
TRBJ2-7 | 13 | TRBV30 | AWRDRTSGAYEQY
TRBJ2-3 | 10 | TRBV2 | ASSEESDTQY
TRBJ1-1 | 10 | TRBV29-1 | SGGGSNTEAF
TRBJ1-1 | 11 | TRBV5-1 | ASSLSALRAAF
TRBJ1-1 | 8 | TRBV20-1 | SSRSTEAF
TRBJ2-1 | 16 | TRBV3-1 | ATSRSQTIAGGPGEQF
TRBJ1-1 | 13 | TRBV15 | ATSRDTGELILAF
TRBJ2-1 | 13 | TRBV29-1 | SVSAGDASKDEQF
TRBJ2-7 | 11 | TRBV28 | ASSSSPGLATY
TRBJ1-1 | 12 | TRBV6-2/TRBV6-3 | ASSYRVLNTEAF
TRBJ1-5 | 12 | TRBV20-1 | SARETTGNQPQH
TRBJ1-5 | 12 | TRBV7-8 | ASSLPGGAKPQH
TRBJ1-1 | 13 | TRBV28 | ASSQQYGQGAKSF
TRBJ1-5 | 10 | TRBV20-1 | SASRVNQPQH
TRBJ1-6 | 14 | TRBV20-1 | SASSVYRQAHSPLH
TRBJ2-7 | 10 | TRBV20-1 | SAIGEVNEQY
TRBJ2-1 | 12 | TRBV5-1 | ASSLSGTKNEQF
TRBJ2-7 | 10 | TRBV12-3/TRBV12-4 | ASSWGIREQY
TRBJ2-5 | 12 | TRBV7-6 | ASSATGHRETQY
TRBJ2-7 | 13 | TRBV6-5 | ASSYSQTGPYEQY
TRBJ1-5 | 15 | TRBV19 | ASSIVRFANSNQPQH
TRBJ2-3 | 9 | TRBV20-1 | SARVTDTQY
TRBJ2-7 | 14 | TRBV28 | ASSSIRDRDTYEQY
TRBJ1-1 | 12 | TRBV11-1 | ASSFSETGTEAF
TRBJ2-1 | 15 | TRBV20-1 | SARGGSGGSSYNEQF
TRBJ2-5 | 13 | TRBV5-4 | ASSLEPGAWETQY
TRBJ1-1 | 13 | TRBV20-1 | SARDRPGAGTEAF
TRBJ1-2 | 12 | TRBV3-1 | ASSQDGTGGGYT
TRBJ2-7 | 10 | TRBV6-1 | ASRVDGYEQY
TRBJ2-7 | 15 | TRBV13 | ASSFNIEEQDNYEQY